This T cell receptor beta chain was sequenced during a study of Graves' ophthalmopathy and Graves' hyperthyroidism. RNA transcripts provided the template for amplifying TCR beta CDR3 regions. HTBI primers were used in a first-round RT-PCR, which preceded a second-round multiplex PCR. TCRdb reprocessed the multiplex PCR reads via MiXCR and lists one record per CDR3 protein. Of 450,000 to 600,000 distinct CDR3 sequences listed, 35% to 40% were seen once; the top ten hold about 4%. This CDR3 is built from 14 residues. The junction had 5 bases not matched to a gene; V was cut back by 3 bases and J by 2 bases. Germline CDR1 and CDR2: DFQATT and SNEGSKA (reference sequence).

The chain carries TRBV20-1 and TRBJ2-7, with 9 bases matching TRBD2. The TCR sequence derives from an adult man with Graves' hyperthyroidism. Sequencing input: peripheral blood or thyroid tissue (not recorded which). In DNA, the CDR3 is TGCAGTGCTAGCGGACTAGCGACGACCTACGAGCAGTACTTC. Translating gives CSASGLATTYEQYF.